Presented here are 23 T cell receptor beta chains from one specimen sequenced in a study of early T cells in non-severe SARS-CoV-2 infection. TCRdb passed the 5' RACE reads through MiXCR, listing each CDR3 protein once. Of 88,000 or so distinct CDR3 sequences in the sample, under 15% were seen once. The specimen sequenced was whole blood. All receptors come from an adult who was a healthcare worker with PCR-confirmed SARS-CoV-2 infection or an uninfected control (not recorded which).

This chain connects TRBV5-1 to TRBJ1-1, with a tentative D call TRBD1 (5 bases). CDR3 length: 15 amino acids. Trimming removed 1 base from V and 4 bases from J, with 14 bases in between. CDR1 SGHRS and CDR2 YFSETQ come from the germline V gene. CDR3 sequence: CASSLTQGGFTEAFF. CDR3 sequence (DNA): TGCGCCAGCAGCTTGACCCAGGGAGGATTCACTGAAGCTTTCTTT.

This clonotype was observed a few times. The CDR3 nucleotides are TGCGCCAGCAGCCCGACAGGGCCGTGGCCCCAGCATTTT. Translated, it gives CASSPTGPWPQHF. This chain links TRBV5-1 with TRBJ1-5; the match to TRBD1 covers 7 bases. Germline V gene lookup returns CDR1 SGHRS and CDR2 YFSETQ. Trimming took 4 bases from V and 9 from J; bases not matched to a gene: 7. CDR3 size: 13 residues.

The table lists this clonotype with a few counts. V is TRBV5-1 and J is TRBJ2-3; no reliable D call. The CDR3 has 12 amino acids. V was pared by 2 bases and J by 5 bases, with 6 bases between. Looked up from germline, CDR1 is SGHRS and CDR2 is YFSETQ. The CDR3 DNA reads TGCGCCAGCAGCTTTGAAGGAGATACGCAGTATTTT. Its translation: CASSFEGDTQYF.

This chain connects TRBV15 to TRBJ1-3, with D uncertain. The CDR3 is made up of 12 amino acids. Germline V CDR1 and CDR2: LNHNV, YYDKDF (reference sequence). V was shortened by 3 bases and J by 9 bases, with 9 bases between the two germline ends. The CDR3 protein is CATSSVEGTIYF. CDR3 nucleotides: TGTGCCACCAGCAGTGTGGAGGGCACCATATATTTT.

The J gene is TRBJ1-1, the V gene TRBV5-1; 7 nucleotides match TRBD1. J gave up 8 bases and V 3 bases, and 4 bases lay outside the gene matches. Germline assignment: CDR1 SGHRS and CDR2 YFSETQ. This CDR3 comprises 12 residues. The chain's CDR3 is CASSYQDREAFF. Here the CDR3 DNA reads TGCGCCAGCAGCTACCAGGACAGGGAAGCTTTCTTT.

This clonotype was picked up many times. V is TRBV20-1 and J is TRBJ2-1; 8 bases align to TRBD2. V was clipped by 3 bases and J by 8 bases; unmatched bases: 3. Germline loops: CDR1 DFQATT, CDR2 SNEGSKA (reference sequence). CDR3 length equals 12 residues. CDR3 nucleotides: TGCAGTGCTAGCGGGAGGGGGGATGAGCAGTTCTTC. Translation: CSASGRGDEQFF.

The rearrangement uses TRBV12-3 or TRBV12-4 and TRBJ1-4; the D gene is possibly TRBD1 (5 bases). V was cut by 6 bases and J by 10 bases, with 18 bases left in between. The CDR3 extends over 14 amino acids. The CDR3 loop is CASRPAGGQGKLFF. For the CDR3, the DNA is TGTGCCAGCAGACCCGCCGGGGGTCAGGGAAAACTGTTTTTT.

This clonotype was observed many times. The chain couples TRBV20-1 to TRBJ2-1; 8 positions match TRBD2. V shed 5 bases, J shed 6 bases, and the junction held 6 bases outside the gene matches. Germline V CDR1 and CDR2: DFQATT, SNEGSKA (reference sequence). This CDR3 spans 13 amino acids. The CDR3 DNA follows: TGCAGTGCTTGCCAGCGGGAGTGCAATGAGCAGTTCTTC. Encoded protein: CSACQRECNEQFF.

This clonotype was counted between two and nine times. CDR3 amino acids: CASSQASETQYF. The DNA for the CDR3 is TGTGCCAGCAGTCAAGCCTCGGAGACCCAGTACTTC. The rearrangement links TRBV7-2 to TRBJ2-5, with D uncertain. V was trimmed by 6 bases and J by 5 bases, leaving 10 bases between them. This CDR3 is 12 amino acids long. Germline assignment: CDR1 SGHTA and CDR2 FQGNSA.

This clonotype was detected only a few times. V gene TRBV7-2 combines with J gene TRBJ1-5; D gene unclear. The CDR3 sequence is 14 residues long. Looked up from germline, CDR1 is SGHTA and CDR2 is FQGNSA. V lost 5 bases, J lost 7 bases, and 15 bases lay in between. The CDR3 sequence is CASSPFSGNQPQHF. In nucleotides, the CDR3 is TGTGCCAGCAGCCCCTTTTCCGGGAACCAGCCCCAGCATTTT.

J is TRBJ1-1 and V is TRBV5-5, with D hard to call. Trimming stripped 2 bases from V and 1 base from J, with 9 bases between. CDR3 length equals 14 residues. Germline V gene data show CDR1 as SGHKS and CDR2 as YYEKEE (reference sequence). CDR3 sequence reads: CASSFRLSNTEAFF. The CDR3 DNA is TGTGCCAGCAGCTTTCGGCTTTCGAACACTGAAGCTTTCTTT.

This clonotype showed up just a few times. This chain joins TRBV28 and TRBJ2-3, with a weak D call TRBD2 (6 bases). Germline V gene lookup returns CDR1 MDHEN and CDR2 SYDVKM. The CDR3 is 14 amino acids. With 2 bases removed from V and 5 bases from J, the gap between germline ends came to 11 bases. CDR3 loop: CASSLIGRGDTQYF. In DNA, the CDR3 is TGTGCCAGCAGTTTAATTGGGCGGGGAGATACGCAGTATTTT.

Here the CDR3 reads CASSFARGASYEQYF. In DNA, the CDR3 is TGTGCCAGCAGCTTCGCCCGGGGGGCCTCCTACGAGCAGTACTTC. The chain recombines TRBV7-8 with TRBJ2-7; a possible D gene is TRBD2 (7 bases). This CDR3 region has 15 residues. Trimming left V 3 bases short and J 0 bases short, with 12 bases between. CDR1 and CDR2 from the germline V gene are SGHVS and FQNEAQ. Full variable domain (missing parts from reference TRBV7-8 and TRBJ2-7): GAGVSQSPRYKVAKRGQDVALRCDPISGHVSLFWYQQALGQGPEFLTYFQNEAQLDKSGLPSDRFFAERPEGSVSTLKIQRTQQEDSAVYLCASSFARGASYEQYFGPGTRLTVT.

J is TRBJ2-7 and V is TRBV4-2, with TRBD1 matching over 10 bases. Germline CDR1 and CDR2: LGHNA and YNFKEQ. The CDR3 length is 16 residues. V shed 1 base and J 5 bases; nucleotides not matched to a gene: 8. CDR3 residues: CASSQAGTGEVDEQYF. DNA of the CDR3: TGTGCCAGCAGCCAAGCCGGGACAGGGGAAGTCGACGAGCAGTACTTC.

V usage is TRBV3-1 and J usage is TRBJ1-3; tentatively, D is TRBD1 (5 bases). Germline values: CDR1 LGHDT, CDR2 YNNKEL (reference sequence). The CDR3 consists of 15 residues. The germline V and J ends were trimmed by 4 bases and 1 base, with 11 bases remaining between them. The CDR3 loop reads CASSPMTASGNTIYF. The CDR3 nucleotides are TGTGCCAGCAGCCCTATGACAGCTTCTGGAAACACCATATATTTT.

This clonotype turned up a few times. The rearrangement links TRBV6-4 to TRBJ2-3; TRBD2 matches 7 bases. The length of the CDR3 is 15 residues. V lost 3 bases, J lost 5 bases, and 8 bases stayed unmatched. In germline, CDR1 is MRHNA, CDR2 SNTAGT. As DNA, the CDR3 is TGTGCCAGCAGTGATGAAGCGGGGAACCAAGATACGCAGTATTTT. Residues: CASSDEAGNQDTQYF.

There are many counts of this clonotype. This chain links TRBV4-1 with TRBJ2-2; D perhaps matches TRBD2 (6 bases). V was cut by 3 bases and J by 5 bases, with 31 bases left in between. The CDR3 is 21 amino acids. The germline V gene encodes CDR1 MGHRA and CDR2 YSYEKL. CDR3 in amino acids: CASSHTRGSGGRNRGTGELFF. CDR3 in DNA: TGCGCCAGCAGCCATACGAGGGGATCTGGCGGGCGTAACCGGGGGACCGGGGAGCTGTTTTTT.

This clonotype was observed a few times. CDR3 in amino acids: CASRGRGDAVEQFF. The DNA for the CDR3 is TGTGCCAGCAGAGGAAGGGGGGATGCGGTTGAGCAGTTCTTC. V and J are TRBV28 and TRBJ2-1; D assignment may be TRBD1 or TRBD2 (6 bases each). Germline values: CDR1 MDHEN, CDR2 SYDVKM. V lost 6 bases and J lost 9, with 18 bases in between. The CDR3 is 14 residues long. The full variable domain, completed using reference TRBV28 and TRBJ2-1, is DVKVTQSSRYLVKRTGEKVFLECVQDMDHENMFWYRQDPGLGLRLIYFSYDVKMKEKGDIPEGYSVSREKKERFSLILESASTNQTSMYLCASRGRGDAVEQFFGPGTRLTVL.

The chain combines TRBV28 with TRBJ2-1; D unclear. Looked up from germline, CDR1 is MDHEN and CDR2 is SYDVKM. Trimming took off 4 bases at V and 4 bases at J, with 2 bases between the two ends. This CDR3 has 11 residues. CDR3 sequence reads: CASSWYNEQFF. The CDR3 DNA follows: TGTGCCAGCAGTTGGTACAATGAGCAGTTCTTC.

In nucleotides, the CDR3 is TGTGCCAGCAGCTTCGGTCAGTCCTACGAGCAGTACTTC. Translating it yields CASSFGQSYEQYF. The chain uses TRBV7-9 and TRBJ2-7; no clear D. There are 13 residues in the CDR3. The germline V gene encodes CDR1 SEHNR and CDR2 FQNEAQ (reference sequence). Trimming removed 3 bases from V and 1 base from J, with 7 bases in between.

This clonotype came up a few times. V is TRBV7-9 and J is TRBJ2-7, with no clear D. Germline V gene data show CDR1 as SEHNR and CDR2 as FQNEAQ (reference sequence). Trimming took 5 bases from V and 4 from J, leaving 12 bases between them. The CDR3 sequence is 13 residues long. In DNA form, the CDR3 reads TGTGCCAGCAGCCCAATCGCTAGTTACGAGCAGTACTTC. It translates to CASSPIASYEQYF.

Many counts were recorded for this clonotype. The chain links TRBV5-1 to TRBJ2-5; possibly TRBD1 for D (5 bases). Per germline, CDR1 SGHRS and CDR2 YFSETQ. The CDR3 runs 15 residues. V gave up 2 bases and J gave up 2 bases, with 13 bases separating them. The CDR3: CASSFGVPGQETQYF. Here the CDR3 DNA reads TGCGCCAGCAGCTTTGGCGTTCCAGGGCAAGAGACCCAGTACTTC.

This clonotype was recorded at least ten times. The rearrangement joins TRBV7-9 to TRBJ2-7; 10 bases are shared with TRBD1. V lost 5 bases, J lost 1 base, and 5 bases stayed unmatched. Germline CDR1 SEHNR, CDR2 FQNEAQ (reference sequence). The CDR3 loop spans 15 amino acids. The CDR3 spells CASSARDRGSYEQYF. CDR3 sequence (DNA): TGTGCCAGCAGCGCCCGGGACAGGGGATCCTACGAGCAGTACTTC.